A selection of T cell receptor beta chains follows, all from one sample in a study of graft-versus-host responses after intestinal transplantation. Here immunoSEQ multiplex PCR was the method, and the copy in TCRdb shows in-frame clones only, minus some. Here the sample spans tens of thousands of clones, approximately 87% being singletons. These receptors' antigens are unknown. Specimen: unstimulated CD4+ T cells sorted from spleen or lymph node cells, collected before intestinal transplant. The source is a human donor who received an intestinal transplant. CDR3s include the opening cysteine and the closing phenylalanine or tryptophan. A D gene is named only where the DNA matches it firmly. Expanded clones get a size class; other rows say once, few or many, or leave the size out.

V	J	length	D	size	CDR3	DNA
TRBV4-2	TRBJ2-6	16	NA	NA	CASSQGSQSGANVLTF	TGTGCCAGCAGCCAAGGTTCGCAGTCTGGGGCCAACGTCCTGACTTTC
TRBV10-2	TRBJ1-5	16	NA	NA	CASSGGLGGGGQPQHF	TGCGCCAGCAGCGGGGGGCTGGGTGGGGGTGGTCAGCCCCAGCATTTT
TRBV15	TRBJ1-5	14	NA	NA	CATSTTGRRQPQHF	TGTGCCACCAGCACAACAGGGCGCCGGCAGCCCCAGCATTTT
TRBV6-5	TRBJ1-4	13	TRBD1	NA	CASRVTGTEKLFF	TGTGCCAGCAGAGTGACAGGGACTGAAAAACTGTTTTTT
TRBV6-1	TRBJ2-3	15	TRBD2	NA	CASSPGGGRTDTQYF	TGTGCCAGCAGTCCGGGGGGGGGCAGGACAGATACGCAGTATTTT
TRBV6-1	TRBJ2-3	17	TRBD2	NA	CASSGGTSGGAQDTQYF	TGTGCCAGCAGTGGCGGGACTAGCGGGGGGGCCCAAGATACGCAGTATTTT
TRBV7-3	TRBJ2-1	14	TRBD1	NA	CASSPRTGGHEQFF	TGTGCCAGCAGCCCCCGGACAGGGGGCCATGAGCAGTTCTTC
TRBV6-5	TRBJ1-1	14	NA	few	CASSPHFGDTEAFF	TGTGCCAGCAGTCCCCATTTCGGGGACACTGAAGCTTTCTTT
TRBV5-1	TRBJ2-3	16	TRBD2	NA	CASRPSASGATDTQYF	TGCGCCAGCAGACCCTCGGCTAGCGGGGCCACAGATACGCAGTATTTT
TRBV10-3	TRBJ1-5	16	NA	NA	CAISEAPPDSNQPQHF	TGTGCCATCAGTGAGGCGCCACCTGATAGCAATCAGCCCCAGCATTTT
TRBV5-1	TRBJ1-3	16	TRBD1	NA	CASSLAQGQSGNTIYF	TGCGCCAGCAGCTTGGCCCAGGGACAGTCTGGAAACACCATATATTTT
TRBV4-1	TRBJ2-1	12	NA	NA	CASSHGGNEQFF	TGCGCCAGCAGCCACGGCGGTAATGAGCAGTTCTTC
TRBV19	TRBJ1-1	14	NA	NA	CASSTPTMNTEAFF	TGTGCCAGTAGTACCCCCACTATGAACACTGAAGCTTTCTTT
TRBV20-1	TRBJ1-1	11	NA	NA	CSARGGTEAFF	TGCAGTGCTAGGGGGGGGACAGAAGCTTTCTTT
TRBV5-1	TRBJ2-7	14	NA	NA	CASSLIPGSYEQYF	TGCGCCAGCAGCTTGATTCCCGGGTCCTACGAGCAGTACTTC
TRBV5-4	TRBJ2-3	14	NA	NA	CASSLEGGTDTQYF	TGTGCCAGCAGCTTGGAGGGGGGCACAGATACGCAGTATTTT
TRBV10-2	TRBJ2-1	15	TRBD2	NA	CASSGGGGGGAEQFF	TGCGCCAGCAGTGGGGGCGGCGGGGGGGGTGCTGAGCAGTTCTTC
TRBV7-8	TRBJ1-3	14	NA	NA	CASSLTDSGNTIYF	TGTGCCAGCAGCTTAACAGACTCTGGAAACACCATATATTTT
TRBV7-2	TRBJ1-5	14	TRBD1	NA	CASSPDRVYQPQHF	TGTGCCAGCAGCCCCGACAGGGTCTATCAGCCCCAGCATTTT
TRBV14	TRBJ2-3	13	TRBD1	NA	CASRTGGTDTQYF	TGTGCCAGCAGGACAGGGGGCACAGATACGCAGTATTTT
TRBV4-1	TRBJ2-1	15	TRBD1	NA	CASSPRGGPYNEQFF	TGCGCCAGCAGCCCTCGAGGGGGCCCCTACAATGAGCAGTTCTTC
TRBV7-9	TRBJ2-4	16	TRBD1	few	CASSNHRGSTKNIQYF	TGTGCCAGCAGCAATCACAGGGGGTCTACCAAAAACATTCAGTACTTC
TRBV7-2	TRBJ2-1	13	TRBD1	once	CASTTQVGQGQFF	TGTGCCAGCACCACCCAGGTAGGACAGGGGCAGTTCTTC